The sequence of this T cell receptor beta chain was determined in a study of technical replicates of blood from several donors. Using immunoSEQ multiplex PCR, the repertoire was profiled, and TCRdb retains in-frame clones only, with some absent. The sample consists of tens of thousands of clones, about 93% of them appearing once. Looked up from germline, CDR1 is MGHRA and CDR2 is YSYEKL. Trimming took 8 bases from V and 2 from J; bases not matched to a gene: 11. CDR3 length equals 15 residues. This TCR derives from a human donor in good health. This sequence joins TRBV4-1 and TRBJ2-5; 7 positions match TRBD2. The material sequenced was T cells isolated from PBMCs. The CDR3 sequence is CASAMLAEVQETQYF. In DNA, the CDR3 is TGCGCCAGCGCTATGCTAGCGGAGGTACAAGAGACCCAGTACTTC.